The 6 T cell receptor beta chains below were found in one sample sequenced in a study of CD8 T cells in ankylosing spondylitis. Study-wide points: Ankylosing spondylitis blood seemed to carry a telltale TCR beta motif made of fewer than ten highly homologous variants.

Antigens for these TCRs are unknown. One entry per CDR3 protein results from TCRdb running MiXCR on the 5' RACE reads. The repertoire holds almost 400,000 distinct CDR3 sequences, with more than 20% as singletons. The material sequenced was blood, either unsorted or a sorted T cell fraction (not recorded which). The receptors derive from a male donor with ankylosing spondylitis.

This clonotype was counted only a few times. The chain has TRBV12-3 or TRBV12-4 and TRBJ2-3, with TRBD2 as a possible D gene (5 bases). The V gene lost 3 bases and the J gene lost 3 bases, with 10 bases spanning the gap. The CDR3 totals 14 residues. CDR3 residues: CASSFLRRTDTQYF. The CDR3 bases are TGTGCCAGCAGTTTTCTTAGGAGGACAGATACGCAGTATTTT.

This clonotype showed up just a few times. CDR3: CASSPGQPSYGYTF. CDR3 nucleotides: TGCGCCAGCAGCCCAGGACAGCCTAGCTATGGCTACACCTTC. The rearrangement uses TRBV5-1 and TRBJ1-2; D possibly corresponds to TRBD1 (6 bases). V lost 4 bases and J lost 4, with 14 bases in between. CDR3 length equals 14 residues. Germline loops: CDR1 SGHRS, CDR2 YFSETQ.

This clonotype was counted many times. The chain joins TRBV28 to TRBJ1-2, with unresolved D. CDR1 is MDHEN, CDR2 SYDVKM, per germline. The CDR3 spans 13 residues. Deletions cut 6 bases from V and 4 bases from J, with 12 bases between. The CDR3, as DNA: TGTGCCAGCAGACCCGCCACCAGCTATGGCTACACCTTC. This codes for CASRPATSYGYTF.

The V and J genes are TRBV5-1 and TRBJ2-7, with a tentative D call TRBD1 (6 bases). V dropped 1 base and J dropped 2 bases, with 13 bases sitting between them. In germline, CDR1 is SGHRS, CDR2 YFSETQ. This CDR3 spans 15 amino acids. CDR3 in amino acids: CASSLRQVATYEQYF. The CDR3 coding sequence is TGCGCCAGCAGCTTGAGACAGGTTGCTACCTACGAGCAGTACTTC.

In its sample, this clonotype was seen a few times. J is TRBJ1-2 and V is TRBV3-1; D is ambiguous. The germline V and J ends were trimmed by 1 base and 5 bases, with 5 bases remaining between them. The germline CDR1 and CDR2 sequences are LGHDT and YNNKEL (reference sequence). There are 12 residues in the CDR3. The chain's CDR3 is CASSQGTYGYTF. The CDR3 DNA follows: TGTGCCAGCAGCCAAGGGACGTATGGCTACACCTTC. Full variable domain (outside the CDR3, taken from reference TRBV3-1 and TRBJ1-2): DTAVSQTPKYLVTQMGNDKSIKCEQNLGHDTMYWYKQDSKKFLKIMFSYNNKELIINETVPNRFSPKSPDKAHLNLHINSLELGDSAVYFCASSQGTYGYTFGSGTRLTVV.

Only a few counts were recorded for this clonotype. The chain joins TRBV6-1 to TRBJ1-4; D possibly corresponds to TRBD1 (6 bases). The CDR3 length is 16 residues. Trimming shortened V by 5 bases and J by 5 bases, and 18 bases separated the two germline ends. Looked up from germline, CDR1 is MNHNS and CDR2 is SASEGT. CDR3: CASSKNPGAANEKLFF. As DNA, the CDR3 is TGTGCCAGCAGTAAAAACCCAGGGGCGGCGAATGAAAAACTGTTTTTT.